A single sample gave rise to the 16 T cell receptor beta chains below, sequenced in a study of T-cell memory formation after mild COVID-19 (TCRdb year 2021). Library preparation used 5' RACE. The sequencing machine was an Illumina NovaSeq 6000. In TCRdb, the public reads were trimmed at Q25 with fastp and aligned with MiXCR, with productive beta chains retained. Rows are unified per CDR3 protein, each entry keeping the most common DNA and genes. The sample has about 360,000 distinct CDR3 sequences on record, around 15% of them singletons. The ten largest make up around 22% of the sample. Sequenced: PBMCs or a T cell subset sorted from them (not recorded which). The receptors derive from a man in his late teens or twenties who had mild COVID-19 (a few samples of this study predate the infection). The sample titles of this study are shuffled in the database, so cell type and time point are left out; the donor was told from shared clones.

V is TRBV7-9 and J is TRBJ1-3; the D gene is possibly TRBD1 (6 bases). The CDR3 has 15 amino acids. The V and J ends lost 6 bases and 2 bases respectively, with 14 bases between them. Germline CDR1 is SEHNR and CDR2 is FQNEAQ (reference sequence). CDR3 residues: CASSGQNSAGNTIYF. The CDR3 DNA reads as TGTGCCAGCAGTGGACAGAATTCAGCTGGAAACACCATATATTTT.

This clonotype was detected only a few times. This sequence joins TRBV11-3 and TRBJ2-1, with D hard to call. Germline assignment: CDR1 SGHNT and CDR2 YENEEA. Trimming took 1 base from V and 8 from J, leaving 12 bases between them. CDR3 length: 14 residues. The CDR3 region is CASSLGGRTYEQFF. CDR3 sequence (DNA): TGTGCCAGCAGCTTAGGTGGTAGGACCTATGAGCAGTTCTTC.

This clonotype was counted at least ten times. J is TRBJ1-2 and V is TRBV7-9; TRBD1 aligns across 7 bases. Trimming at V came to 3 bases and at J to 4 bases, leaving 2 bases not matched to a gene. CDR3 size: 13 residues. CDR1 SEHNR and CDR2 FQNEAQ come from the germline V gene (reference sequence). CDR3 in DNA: TGTGCCAGCAGCTTGACAGGGACCTATGGCTACACCTTC. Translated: CASSLTGTYGYTF.

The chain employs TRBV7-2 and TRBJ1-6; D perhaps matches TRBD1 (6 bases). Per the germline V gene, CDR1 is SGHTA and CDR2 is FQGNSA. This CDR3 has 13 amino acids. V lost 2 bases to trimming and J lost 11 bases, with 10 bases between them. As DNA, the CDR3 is TGTGCCAGCAGCTTAAGGGGGGATGCACCCCTCCACTTT. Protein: CASSLRGDAPLHF.

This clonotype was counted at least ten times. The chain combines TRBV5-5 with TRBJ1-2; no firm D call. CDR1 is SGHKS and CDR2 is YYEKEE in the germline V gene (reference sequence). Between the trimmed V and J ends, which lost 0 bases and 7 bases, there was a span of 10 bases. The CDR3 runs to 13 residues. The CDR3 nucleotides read TGTGCCAGCAGCTTGGCCTTCGGTTTTGGCTACACCTTC. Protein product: CASSLAFGFGYTF.

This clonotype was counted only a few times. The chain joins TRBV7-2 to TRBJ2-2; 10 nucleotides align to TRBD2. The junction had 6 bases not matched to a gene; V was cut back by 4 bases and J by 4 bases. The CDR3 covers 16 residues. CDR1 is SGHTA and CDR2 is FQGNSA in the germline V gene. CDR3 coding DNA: TGTGCCAGCAGCTCCCCTAGCGGGGGCCTCACCGGGGAGCTGTTTTTT. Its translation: CASSSPSGGLTGELFF.

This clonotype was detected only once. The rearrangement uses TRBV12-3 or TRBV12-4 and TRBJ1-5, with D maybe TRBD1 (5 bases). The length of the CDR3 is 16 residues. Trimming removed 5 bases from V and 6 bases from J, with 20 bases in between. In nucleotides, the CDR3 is TGTGCCAGCAGTCTCTCGGGACCTACGGTGGGTCAGCCCCAGCATTTT. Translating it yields CASSLSGPTVGQPQHF.

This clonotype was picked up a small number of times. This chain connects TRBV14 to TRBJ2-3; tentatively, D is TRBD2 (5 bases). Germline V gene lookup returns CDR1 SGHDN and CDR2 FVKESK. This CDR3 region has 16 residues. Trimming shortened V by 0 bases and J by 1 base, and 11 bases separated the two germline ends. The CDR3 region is CASSQEWLAGTDTQYF. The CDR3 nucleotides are TGTGCCAGCAGCCAAGAATGGCTAGCAGGCACAGATACGCAGTATTTT.

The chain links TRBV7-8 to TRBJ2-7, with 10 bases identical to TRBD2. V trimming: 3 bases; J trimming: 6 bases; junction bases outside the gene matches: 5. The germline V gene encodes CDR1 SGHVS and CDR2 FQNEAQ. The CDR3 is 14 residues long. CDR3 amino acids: CASSFSGGALEQYF. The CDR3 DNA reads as TGTGCCAGCAGCTTCAGCGGGGGGGCTCTCGAGCAGTACTTC. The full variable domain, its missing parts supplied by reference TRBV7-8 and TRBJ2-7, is GAGVSQSPRYKVAKRGQDVALRCDPISGHVSLFWYQQALGQGPEFLTYFQNEAQLDKSGLPSDRFFAERPEGSVSTLKIQRTQQEDSAVYLCASSFSGGALEQYFGPGTRLTVT.

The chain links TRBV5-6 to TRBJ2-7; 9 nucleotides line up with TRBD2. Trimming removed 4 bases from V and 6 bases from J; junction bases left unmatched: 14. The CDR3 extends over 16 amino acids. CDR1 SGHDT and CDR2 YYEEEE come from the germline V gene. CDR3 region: CASSPGLAYGMSEQYF. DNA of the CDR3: TGTGCCAGCAGCCCGGGACTAGCTTATGGCATGAGCGAGCAGTACTTC.

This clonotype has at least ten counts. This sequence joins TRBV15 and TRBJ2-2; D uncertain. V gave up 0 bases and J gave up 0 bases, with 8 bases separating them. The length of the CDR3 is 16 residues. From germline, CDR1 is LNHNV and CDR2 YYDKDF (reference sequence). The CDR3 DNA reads TGTGCCACCAGCAGAGAGCAACCGACGAACACCGGGGAGCTGTTTTTT. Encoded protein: CATSREQPTNTGELFF.

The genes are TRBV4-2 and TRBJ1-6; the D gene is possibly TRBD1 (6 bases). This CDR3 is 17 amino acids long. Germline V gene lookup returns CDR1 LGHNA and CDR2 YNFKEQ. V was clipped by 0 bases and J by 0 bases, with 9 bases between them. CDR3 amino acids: CASSQDRGHSYNSPLHF. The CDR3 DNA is TGTGCCAGCAGCCAAGATCGGGGACACTCCTATAATTCACCCCTCCACTTT.

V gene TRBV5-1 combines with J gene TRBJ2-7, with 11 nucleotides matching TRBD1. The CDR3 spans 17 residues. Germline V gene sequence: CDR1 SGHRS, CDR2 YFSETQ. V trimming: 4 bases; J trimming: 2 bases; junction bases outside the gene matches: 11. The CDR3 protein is CASSVAPGQGVTYEQYF. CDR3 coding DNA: TGCGCCAGCAGCGTAGCACCGGGACAGGGGGTAACCTACGAGCAGTACTTC.

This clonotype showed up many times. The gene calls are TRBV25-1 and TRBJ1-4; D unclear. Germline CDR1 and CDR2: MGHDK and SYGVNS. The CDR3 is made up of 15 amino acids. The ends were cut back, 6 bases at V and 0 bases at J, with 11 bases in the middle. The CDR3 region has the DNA TGTGCCAGCAGCGTCGGCGGGGCAACTAATGAAAAACTGTTTTTT. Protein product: CASSVGGATNEKLFF.

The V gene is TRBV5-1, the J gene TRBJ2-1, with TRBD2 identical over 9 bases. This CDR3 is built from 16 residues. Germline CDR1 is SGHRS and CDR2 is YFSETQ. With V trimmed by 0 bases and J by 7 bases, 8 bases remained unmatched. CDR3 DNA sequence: TGCGCCAGCAGCTTGGCCGCGGGGGGGCCGGTAAATGAGCAGTTCTTC. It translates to CASSLAAGGPVNEQFF.

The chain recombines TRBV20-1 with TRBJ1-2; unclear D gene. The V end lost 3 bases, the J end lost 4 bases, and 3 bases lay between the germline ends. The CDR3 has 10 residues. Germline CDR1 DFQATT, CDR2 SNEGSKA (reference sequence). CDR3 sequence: CSASSYGYTF. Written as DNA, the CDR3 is TGCAGTGCTAGCTCCTATGGCTACACCTTC.